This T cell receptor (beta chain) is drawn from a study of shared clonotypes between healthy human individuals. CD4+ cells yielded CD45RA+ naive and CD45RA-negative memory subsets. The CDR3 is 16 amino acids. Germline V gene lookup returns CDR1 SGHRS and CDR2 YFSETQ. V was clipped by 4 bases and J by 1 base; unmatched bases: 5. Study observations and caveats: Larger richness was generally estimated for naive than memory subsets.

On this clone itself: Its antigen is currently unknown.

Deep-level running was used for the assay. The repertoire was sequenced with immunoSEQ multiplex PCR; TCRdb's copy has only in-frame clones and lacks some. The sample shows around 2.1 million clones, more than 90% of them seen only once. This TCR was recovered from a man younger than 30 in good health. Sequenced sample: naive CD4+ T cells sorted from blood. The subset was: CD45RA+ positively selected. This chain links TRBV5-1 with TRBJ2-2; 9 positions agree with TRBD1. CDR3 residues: CASSPGTGQNTGELFF. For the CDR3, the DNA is TGCGCCAGCAGCCCTGGGACAGGGCAGAACACCGGGGAGCTGTTTTTT.